The TCR beta chain under discussion was sequenced for a study of blood T cell repertoires in COVID-19. Overall study: Whether acute or convalescent, the COVID-19 samples came from the United States, Italy and Spain. PBMCs, B-cell-depleted T cells, or T cells provided the cDNA or gDNA that made up the material.

Trimming removed 6 bases at V and 6 bases at J, with 28 bases between. This CDR3 comprises 17 residues. CDR1 SGHRS and CDR2 YFSETQ come from the germline V gene. Original methodology: How many nucleated cells were present was estimated from reference gene primer amplification. Data came from immunoSEQ multiplex PCR; TCRdb stores just in-frame clones and leaves some out. The V and J calls and clone size come from that table; D and trimming were worked out from the DNA. The sample has 40,000 to 60,000 clones, about 83% seen once. Sequenced: peripheral blood. The chain uses TRBV5-1 and TRBJ2-7; D is possibly TRBD2 (11 bases). The TCR sequence derives from a man aged 45-65 years with acute or convalescent COVID-19. CDR3 in amino acids: CASTRDRGTSGSAEQYF. CDR3 bases: TGCGCCAGCACCCGGGACAGGGGTACTAGCGGGAGCGCCGAGCAGTACTTC. Full variable domain (remainder filled in from reference TRBV5-1 and TRBJ2-7): KAGVTQTPRYLIKTRGQQVTLSCSPISGHRSVSWYQQTPGQGLQFLFEYFSETQRNKGNFPGRFSGRQFSNSRSEMNVSTLELGDSALYLCASTRDRGTSGSAEQYFGPGTRLTVT.